This T cell receptor (beta chain) was observed in a study of blood T cell repertoires in COVID-19. The authors' processing: Amplification with reference gene primers provided the estimates of nucleated cell counts. Method: immunoSEQ multiplex PCR; TCRdb's copy keeps in-frame clones and lacks some. V and J calls and clone size come straight from that table; D and trimming were deduced from the DNA. The data contain about 90,000 clones, 70% to 90% of them singletons. There are 13 residues in the CDR3. The V end lost 3 bases, the J end lost 6 bases, and 12 bases lay between the germline ends. The germline V gene encodes CDR1 KGHSH and CDR2 LQKENI.

This chain uses TRBV18 with TRBJ2-7, with a weak D call TRBD1 (6 bases). Sequenced sample: peripheral blood. The TCR comes from a man in his fifties or sixties with COVID-19, enrolled during active disease. The CDR3 sequence: CASSPREQGEQYF. Written as DNA, the CDR3 is TGTGCCAGCTCACCGCGTGAACAGGGCGAGCAGTACTTC.